This record covers a single TCR beta chain. The antigen remains unidentified. This entry belongs to a study of regulatory T cells in long-lasting Graves disease. In the study overall: Antithyroid drugs had been taken by newly diagnosed Graves' patients for under 3 months. Overall study findings and caveats: Exclusively peripheral blood, rather than thyroid tissue, was studied. Public clonotype sharing was higher in persistent than newly diagnosed patients.

Time point indicated: newly diagnosed GD, antithyroid drugs for less than 3 months. From RNA extracted from PBMCs, the TCR library was made. Researchers made TCR beta libraries by using iRepertoire HTBI primers and running Arm-PCR on CDR3 regions. MiXCR, applied by TCRdb to the multiplex PCR reads, yields one record per CDR3 protein. The table has around 470,000 distinct CDR3 sequences, around 15% seen once; the top ten hold roughly 18%. The sample also formed part of further work on T cells in Graves' hyperthyroidism and ophthalmopathy.

The sequence was collected from a woman in her fifties or sixties with Graves disease. Sequenced material: peripheral blood mononuclear cells (PBMCs), taken at new diagnosis, from a patient treated with antithyroid drugs.

The CDR3 loop reads CASSKQKISGANVLTF. The CDR3 DNA sequence: TGTGCCAGCAGTAAACAAAAAATCTCTGGGGCCAACGTCCTGACTTTC. The gene calls are TRBV6-1 and TRBJ2-6; unclear D gene. V was shortened by 5 bases and J by 0 bases, with 11 bases between the two germline ends. The germline V gene encodes CDR1 MNHNS and CDR2 SASEGT. This CDR3 region has 16 residues.